Shown below are 28 T cell receptor beta chains from a single sample sequenced in a study of blood T cell repertoires in COVID-19. Sequenced by immunoSEQ multiplex PCR; TCRdb stores in-frame clones only, minus some. The profile shows approximately 27,000 clones, about 90% of them singletons. Specimen: peripheral blood. These TCRs come from a woman between 50 and 59 years old with active COVID-19.

The chain joins TRBV28 to TRBJ2-4; perhaps TRBD2 as D (5 bases). CDR1 is MDHEN and CDR2 is SYDVKM in the germline V gene. The length of the CDR3 is 14 residues. The germline V and J ends were trimmed by 3 bases and 0 bases, with 6 bases remaining between them. The CDR3 nucleotides read TGTGCCAGCAGTTTGACTAAAGCCAAAAACATTCAGTACTTC. It translates to CASSLTKAKNIQYF.

The chain joins TRBV6-4 to TRBJ1-2; 8 bases align to TRBD1. This CDR3 has 14 amino acids. The ends lost 7 bases at V and 3 bases at J; junction bases unmatched: 7. Germline values: CDR1 MRHNA, CDR2 SNTAGT. For the CDR3, the DNA is TGTGCCAGCAATAGGCAGGGACAGGACTATGGCTACACCTTC. This codes for CASNRQGQDYGYTF.

J is TRBJ2-1 and V is TRBV5-1; 8 nucleotides line up with TRBD2. The CDR3 sequence is 15 residues long. Germline trimming cut 3 bases from V and 2 bases from J; bases unmatched to any gene: 4. CDR1 is SGHRS and CDR2 is YFSETQ in the germline V gene. The CDR3 DNA sequence: TGCGCCAGCAGCTCCCTAGCGGGCCCCTACAATGAGCAGTTCTTC. Its translation: CASSSLAGPYNEQFF.

CDR3 amino acids: CASRTYNYGYTF. The CDR3 DNA follows: TGTGCCAGCAGGACATATAACTATGGCTACACCTTC. The chain is built from TRBV2 and TRBJ1-2; D unclear. CDR1 is SNHLY and CDR2 is FYNNEI in the germline V gene. The CDR3 is 12 residues long. Trimming pared 6 bases from V and 1 base from J, leaving 6 bases between.

J is TRBJ2-6 and V is TRBV5-1, with 9 bases that match TRBD1. V was clipped by 2 bases and J by 2 bases; unmatched bases: 2. The CDR3 is 16 amino acids. Germline CDR1 reads SGHRS; CDR2 reads YFSETQ. The CDR3 DNA sequence: TGCGCCAGCAGCTTACAGGGGGCTCCTGGGGCCAACGTCCTGACTTTC. It specifies CASSLQGAPGANVLTF.

This rearrangement joins TRBV4-2 to TRBJ2-2; TRBD2 matches at 8 bases. The CDR3 spans 17 residues. J gave up 5 bases and V 0 bases, and 8 bases lay outside the gene matches. CDR1 and CDR2 from the germline V gene are LGHNA and YNFKEQ. CDR3 residues: CASSQEDSGMVTGELFF. CDR3 nucleotide sequence: TGTGCCAGCAGCCAAGAGGATAGCGGGATGGTTACCGGGGAGCTGTTTTTT.

The rearrangement uses TRBV5-1 and TRBJ2-3; 7 bases align to TRBD2. This CDR3 is 14 amino acids long. CDR1 and CDR2 from the germline V gene are SGHRS and YFSETQ. With V trimmed by 2 bases and J by 5 bases, 5 bases remained unmatched. CDR3 loop: CASSLGASGDTQYF. Written as DNA, the CDR3 is TGCGCCAGCAGCTTAGGGGCTAGCGGAGATACGCAGTATTTT.

This chain joins TRBV7-3 and TRBJ2-3, with 7 bases fitting TRBD2. V shed 1 base, J shed 5 bases, and the junction held 6 bases outside the gene matches. The CDR3 is 15 amino acids. Germline CDR1 reads SGHTA; CDR2 reads FQGTGA. This CDR3 is CASSLIGEGQDTQYF. As DNA, the CDR3 is TGTGCCAGCAGCTTAATTGGGGAGGGCCAAGATACGCAGTATTTT.

This chain uses TRBV2 with TRBJ1-6; 7 nucleotides line up with TRBD1. After removal of 6 bases from V and 9 bases from J, the junction contained 11 bases not matched to a gene. This CDR3 is 15 amino acids long. CDR1 is SNHLY, CDR2 FYNNEI, per germline. The CDR3, as DNA: TGTGCCAGCAGAGACAGGGTTCAGGCAACTTCACCCCTCCACTTT. Translated: CASRDRVQATSPLHF.

This clone qualifies as medium-sized. This chain joins TRBV2 and TRBJ2-5; 7 bases agree with TRBD2. Germline V gives CDR1 SNHLY, CDR2 FYNNEI. V lost 6 bases and J lost 0; bases outside the gene matches: 10. The CDR3 runs to 16 residues. In DNA form, the CDR3 reads TGTGCCAGCAGGGAATCTAGCGGACGACACCAAGAGACCCAGTACTTC. Its translation: CASRESSGRHQETQYF.

This chain links TRBV18 with TRBJ2-2, with 7 bases identical to TRBD1. CDR1 and CDR2 from the germline V gene are KGHSH and LQKENI. Germline trimming cut 0 bases from V and 4 bases from J; bases unmatched to any gene: 5. The CDR3 covers 16 residues. As DNA, the CDR3 is TGTGCCAGCTCACCACCGATACAGGGGACCACCGGGGAGCTGTTTTTT. Encoded protein: CASSPPIQGTTGELFF.

This clone was observed a few times. The rearrangement joins TRBV4-1 to TRBJ1-2; D gene uncertain. The CDR3 consists of 14 residues. Germline V gene lookup returns CDR1 MGHRA and CDR2 YSYEKL. Trimming shortened V by 0 bases and J by 0 bases, and 5 bases separated the two germline ends. CDR3 loop: CASSQEYSNYGYTF. The DNA of the CDR3 is TGCGCCAGCAGCCAAGAATACTCTAACTATGGCTACACCTTC.

The V gene is TRBV3-1 (or the pseudogene TRBV3-2), the J gene TRBJ2-3; perhaps TRBD2 as D (6 bases). V shed 4 bases and J shed 0 bases, with 8 bases lying between them. Germline V gene data show CDR1 as LGHDT and CDR2 as YNNKEL (reference sequence). The CDR3 has 14 residues. This chain's CDR3 is CASSRSGSTDTQYF. Written as DNA, the CDR3 is TGTGCCAGCAGCCGTAGCGGAAGCACAGATACGCAGTATTTT.

The chain combines TRBV27 with TRBJ2-7; 11 bases agree with TRBD1. Trimming cost V 1 base and J 6 bases; bases outside gene matches: 2. CDR1 is MNHEY and CDR2 is SMNVEV in the germline V gene (reference sequence). The CDR3 consists of 14 residues. CDR3 protein: CASSLWDRGGEQYF. The CDR3 coding sequence is TGTGCCAGCAGTTTATGGGACAGGGGGGGCGAGCAGTACTTC.

V gene TRBV5-4 combines with J gene TRBJ2-5, with TRBD2 identical over 11 bases. Germline CDR1 SGHNT, CDR2 YYREEE (reference sequence). The V and J ends lost 0 bases and 4 bases, in that order; junction bases with no gene match: 2. CDR3 size: 15 residues. The CDR3 DNA sequence: TGTGCCAGCAGCTTGGTAGCGGGAGGGCCAGAGACCCAGTACTTC. This sequence encodes CASSLVAGGPETQYF.

V gene TRBV28 combines with J gene TRBJ2-5; weak D call: TRBD2 (6 bases). Trimming pared 8 bases from V and 5 bases from J, leaving 21 bases between. CDR1 is MDHEN and CDR2 is SYDVKM in the germline V gene. The CDR3 runs 15 residues. CDR3 amino acids: CASSQGGAGTETQYF. In nucleotides, the CDR3 is TGTGCCAGCTCCCAGGGCGGGGCGGGGACGGAGACCCAGTACTTC.

CDR3 loop: CASSGSLDSTALEQYF. CDR3 sequence (DNA): TGTGCCAGCAGTGGGAGCCTGGATTCGACAGCTCTCGAGCAGTACTTC. The chain links TRBV2 to TRBJ2-7; TRBD1 might be the D (5 bases). Germline loops: CDR1 SNHLY, CDR2 FYNNEI. There are 16 residues in the CDR3. The V end lost 4 bases, the J end lost 6 bases, and 22 bases lay between the germline ends.

The genes are TRBV28 and TRBJ2-5; TRBD2 aligns across 7 bases. Germline lookup yields CDR1 MDHEN and CDR2 SYDVKM. Trimming cost V 6 bases and J 4 bases; bases outside gene matches: 11. This CDR3 contains 15 residues. This CDR3 is CASRKLGGSRETQYF. CDR3 in DNA: TGTGCCAGCAGGAAACTTGGCGGGAGCAGAGAGACCCAGTACTTC.

The CDR3 sequence is CASSVSSGSDEQFF. CDR3 sequence (DNA): TGTGCCAGCAGCGTATCTAGCGGGAGCGATGAGCAGTTCTTC. The J gene is TRBJ2-1, the V gene TRBV9; 10 positions match TRBD2. The germline V gene encodes CDR1 SGDLS and CDR2 YYNGEE. Germline trimming cut 1 base from V and 8 bases from J; bases unmatched to any gene: 3. This CDR3 spans 14 amino acids.

The chain carries TRBV4-2 and TRBJ2-5; TRBD2 matches 7 bases. The CDR3 totals 14 residues. With V trimmed by 2 bases and J by 5 bases, 5 bases remained unmatched. The germline V gene has CDR1 LGHNA and CDR2 YNFKEQ. CDR3 residues: CASSQTSVGETQYF. The CDR3 bases are TGTGCCAGCAGCCAAACTAGCGTAGGCGAGACCCAGTACTTC.

The rearrangement uses TRBV19 and TRBJ2-1; 7 positions match TRBD2. Germline trimming cut 9 bases from V and 9 bases from J; bases unmatched to any gene: 14. The germline V gene has CDR1 LNHDA and CDR2 SQIVND (reference sequence). This CDR3 has 14 residues. CDR3 sequence: CASQVWGGRFEQFF. CDR3 in DNA: TGTGCCAGCCAAGTATGGGGGGGGAGATTTGAGCAGTTCTTC.

The chain uses TRBV6-6 and TRBJ2-7; TRBD2 matches at 8 bases. The CDR3 consists of 15 residues. CDR1 is MNHNY and CDR2 is SVGAGI in the germline V gene (reference sequence). V was pared by 7 bases and J by 2 bases, with 10 bases of the junction left unmatched. The CDR3 DNA reads as TGTGCCAGCACCCCCTGGGGAGCGGGAGCCTACGAGCAGTACTTC. Translating gives CASTPWGAGAYEQYF.

This clone was observed a few times. Other DNA sequences in the same sample also yield this CDR3. This chain joins TRBV19 and TRBJ2-7, with 7 bases matching TRBD1. The V and J ends lost 1 base and 1 base, in that order; junction bases with no gene match: 4. The V gene's germline CDR1 is LNHDA and CDR2 SQIVND (reference sequence). The CDR3 length is 15 residues. CDR3 residues: CASSIGQGLSYEQYF. Here the CDR3 DNA reads TGTGCCAGTAGTATAGGACAGGGTCTATCCTACGAGCAGTACTTC.

The rearrangement joins TRBV5-5 to TRBJ2-6; D may be TRBD2 (6 bases). This CDR3 comprises 19 residues. Deletions cut 2 bases from V and 0 bases from J, with 18 bases between. Germline CDR1 is SGHKS and CDR2 is YYEKEE (reference sequence). The DNA of the CDR3 is TGTGCCAGCAGCTTTCGGCCGGGAGCCTCCCGCTCTGGGGCCAACGTCCTGACTTTC. It is translated as CASSFRPGASRSGANVLTF. Looking up the rest from reference TRBV5-5 and TRBJ2-6 gives the full variable domain: DAGVTQSPTHLIKTRGQQVTLRCSPISGHKSVSWYQQVLGQGPQFIFQYYEKEERGRGNFPDRFSARQFPNYSSELNVNALLLGDSALYLCASSFRPGASRSGANVLTFGAGSRLTVL.

The chain uses TRBV19 and TRBJ1-2, with 8 nucleotides matching TRBD1. CDR1 is LNHDA, CDR2 SQIVND, per germline (reference sequence). The J segment lost 4 bases and the V segment lost 7 bases, leaving 8 bases of the junction unmatched. This CDR3 has 14 residues. The CDR3 coding sequence is TGTGCCAGTATGGATTGGGACAGGCCCTATGGCTACACCTTC. It translates to CASMDWDRPYGYTF.

The chain's CDR3 is CASSLPFSSYNEQFF. In DNA form, the CDR3 reads TGTGCCAGCAGCCTTCCTTTTAGCTCCTACAATGAGCAGTTCTTC. The gene calls are TRBV3-1 (or the pseudogene TRBV3-2) and TRBJ2-1; D not certain. Trimming stripped 4 bases from V and 0 bases from J, with 10 bases between. CDR1 is LGHDT and CDR2 is YNNKEL in the germline V gene (reference sequence). This CDR3 is built from 15 residues.

The chain couples TRBV12-3 or TRBV12-4 to TRBJ1-5; 7 nucleotides align to TRBD1. J lost 4 bases, V lost 5 bases, and 2 bases had no gene match. CDR3 size: 13 residues. This CDR3 is CASSTGANQPQHF. The CDR3 DNA sequence: TGTGCCAGCAGTACAGGGGCAAATCAGCCCCAGCATTTT.

J is TRBJ1-2 and V is TRBV3-1 (or the pseudogene TRBV3-2), with 7 bases matching TRBD1. The trim removed 4 bases at V and 10 bases at J, leaving 6 bases unmatched. Germline loops: CDR1 LGHDT, CDR2 YNNKEL (reference sequence). CDR3 length: 12 residues. CDR3 sequence: CASSPPGQSYTF. DNA for the CDR3: TGTGCCAGCAGCCCACCGGGACAGTCCTACACCTTC.